The 6 T cell receptor beta chains listed next were all sequenced from one sample in a study of neurological immune-mediated disorders (dated by TCRdb to about 2019). Library construction relied on 5' RACE. The sequencer listed for this sample is Illumina HiSeq 2500. In-frame beta chains were kept once TCRdb had trimmed the public reads at Q25 with fastp and called clones with MiXCR. For every CDR3 protein sequence, its rows merge into one entry that carries the most common genes and DNA. For this sample there are 50,000 or so distinct CDR3 sequences; 11% appear just once. Together, the top ten hold less than 2% of the sample. Specimen: PBMCs. The receptors come from a man aged 55-75 years in good health.

As concerns this clonotype: The germline gene is not matched at one end of the junction; a read error may be the cause. The chain has TRBV28 and TRBJ1-6, with D unresolved. Germline V gene sequence: CDR1 MDHEN, CDR2 SYDVKM. CDR3 size: 14 residues. For the CDR3, the DNA is TGTGCCAACAGTTTAAACAGCAATAATTCACCCATCCACTTT. Translation gives CANSLNSNNSPIHF.

This clonotype was observed a few times. This chain connects TRBV18 to TRBJ2-1, with D hard to call. Germline V gene sequence: CDR1 KGHSH, CDR2 LQKENI. The CDR3 runs 13 residues. V dropped 2 bases and J dropped 8 bases, with 10 bases sitting between them. CDR3 sequence (DNA): TGTGCCAGCTCACCATCTATTTTAGATGAGCAGTTCTTC. Residues: CASSPSILDEQFF.

This clonotype came up many times. The gene calls are TRBV12-3 or TRBV12-4 and TRBJ2-7; 8 bases match TRBD1. This CDR3 spans 15 amino acids. V lost 7 bases, J lost 1 base, and 9 bases stayed unmatched. In DNA form, the CDR3 reads TGTGCCAGCACCCTGGGACAGGCTTTTTCCTACGAGCAGTACTTC. It yields the protein CASTLGQAFSYEQYF.

This clonotype was recorded many times. The genes are TRBV6-5 and TRBJ2-7; D possibly corresponds to TRBD2 (6 bases). The germline gives CDR1 MNHEY, CDR2 SVGAGI. The CDR3 is 14 amino acids. V was clipped by 0 bases and J by 1 base, with 7 bases between them. The CDR3 sequence: CASSYSGGSYEQYF. The CDR3, as DNA: TGTGCCAGCAGTTACTCGGGGGGTTCCTACGAGCAGTACTTC.

This clonotype was observed many times. The chain couples TRBV29-1 to TRBJ2-2; D tentatively reads TRBD1 or TRBD2 (5 bases each). Germline CDR1 and CDR2: SQVTM and ANQGSEA. CDR3 length: 13 residues. Trimming pared 3 bases from V and 6 bases from J, leaving 11 bases between. This CDR3 is CSVDGAHPGELFF. CDR3 DNA: TGCAGCGTTGACGGGGCACATCCCGGGGAGCTGTTTTTT.

This clonotype was picked up many times. J is TRBJ2-7 and V is TRBV7-2; D not certain. Trimming took off 1 base at V and 6 bases at J, with 4 bases between the two ends. CDR3 length equals 11 residues. Germline CDR1 SGHTA, CDR2 FQGNSA. The CDR3 here is CASSLVGEQYF. CDR3 DNA sequence: TGTGCCAGCAGCTTAGTGGGCGAGCAGTACTTC.